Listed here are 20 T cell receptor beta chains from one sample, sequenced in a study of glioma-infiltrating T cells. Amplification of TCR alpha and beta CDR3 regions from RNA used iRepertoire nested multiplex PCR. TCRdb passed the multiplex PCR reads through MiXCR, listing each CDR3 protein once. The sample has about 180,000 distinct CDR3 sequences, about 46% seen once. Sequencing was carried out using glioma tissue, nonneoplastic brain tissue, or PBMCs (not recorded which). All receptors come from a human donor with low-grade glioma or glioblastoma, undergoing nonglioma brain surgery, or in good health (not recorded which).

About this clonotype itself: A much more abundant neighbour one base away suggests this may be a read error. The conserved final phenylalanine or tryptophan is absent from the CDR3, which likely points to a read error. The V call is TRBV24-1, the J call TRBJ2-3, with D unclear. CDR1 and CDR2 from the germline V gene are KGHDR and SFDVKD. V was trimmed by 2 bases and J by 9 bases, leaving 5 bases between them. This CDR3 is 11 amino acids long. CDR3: CATSDSVTQYL. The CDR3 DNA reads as TGTGCCACCAGTGATTCGGTAACGCAGTATTTA.

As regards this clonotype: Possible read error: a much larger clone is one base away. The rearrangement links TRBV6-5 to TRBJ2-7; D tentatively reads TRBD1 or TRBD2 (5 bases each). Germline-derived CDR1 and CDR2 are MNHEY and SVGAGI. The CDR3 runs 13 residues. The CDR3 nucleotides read TGTGCCAGCAGTTACGGGACCTCCTACGAGAAGTACTTC. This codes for CASSYGTSYEKYF.

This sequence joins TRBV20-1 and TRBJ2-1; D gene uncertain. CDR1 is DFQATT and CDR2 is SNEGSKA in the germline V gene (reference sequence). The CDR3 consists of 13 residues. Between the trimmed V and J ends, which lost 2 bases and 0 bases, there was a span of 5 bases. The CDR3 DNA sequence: TGCAGTGCTAGATTCGACTCCTACAATGAGCAGTTCTTC. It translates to CSARFDSYNEQFF.

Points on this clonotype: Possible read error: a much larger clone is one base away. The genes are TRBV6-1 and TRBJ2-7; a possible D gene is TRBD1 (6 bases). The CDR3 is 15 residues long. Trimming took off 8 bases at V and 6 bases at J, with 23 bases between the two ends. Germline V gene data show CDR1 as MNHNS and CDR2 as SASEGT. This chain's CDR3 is CASATNRVRGSEQYF. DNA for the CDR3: TGTGCCAGCGCCACAAACCGGGTCAGGGGAAGCGAGCAGTACTTC.

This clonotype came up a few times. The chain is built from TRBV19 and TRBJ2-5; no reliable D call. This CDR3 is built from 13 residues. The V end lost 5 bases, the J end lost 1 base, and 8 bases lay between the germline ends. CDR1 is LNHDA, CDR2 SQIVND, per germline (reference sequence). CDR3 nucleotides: TGTGCCAGTAGTTGGCAGACCCAAGAGACCCAGTACTTC. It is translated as CASSWQTQETQYF.

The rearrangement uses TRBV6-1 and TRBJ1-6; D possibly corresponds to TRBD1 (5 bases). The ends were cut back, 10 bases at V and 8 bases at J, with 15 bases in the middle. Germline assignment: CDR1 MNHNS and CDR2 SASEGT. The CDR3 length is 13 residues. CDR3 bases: TGTGCCATCAGGCAGGGTCTGGATTCACCCCTCCACTTT. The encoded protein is CAIRQGLDSPLHF.

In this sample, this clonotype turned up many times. Written as DNA, the CDR3 is TGTGCCAGTGGTGAGGGGATAAGGCAGCCCCAGCATTTT. Its translation is CASGEGIRQPQHF. The genes are TRBV19 and TRBJ1-5; possibly TRBD1 for D (5 bases). CDR1 LNHDA and CDR2 SQIVND come from the germline V gene (reference sequence). The V and J ends lost 8 bases and 7 bases respectively, with 15 bases between them. The CDR3 totals 13 residues.

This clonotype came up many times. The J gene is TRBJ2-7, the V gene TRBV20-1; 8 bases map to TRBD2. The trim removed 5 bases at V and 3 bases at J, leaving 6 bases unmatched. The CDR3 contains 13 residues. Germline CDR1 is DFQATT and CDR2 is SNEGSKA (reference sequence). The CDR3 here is CSAPSGPLYEQYF. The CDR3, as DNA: TGCAGTGCTCCTAGCGGGCCACTCTACGAGCAGTACTTC.

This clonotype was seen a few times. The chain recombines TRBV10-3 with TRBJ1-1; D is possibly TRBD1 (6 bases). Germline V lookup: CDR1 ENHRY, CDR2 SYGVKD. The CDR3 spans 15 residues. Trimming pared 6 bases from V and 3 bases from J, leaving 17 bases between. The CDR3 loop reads CAISPTRGEDTEAFF. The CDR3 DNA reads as TGTGCCATCAGCCCGACCAGGGGCGAGGACACTGAAGCTTTCTTT.

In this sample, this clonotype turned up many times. The chain's CDR3 is CASSSTDSTEAFF. The CDR3 DNA follows: TGTGCCAGCAGTTCAACGGACAGCACTGAAGCTTTCTTT. The rearrangement links TRBV6-1 to TRBJ1-1; possible D gene TRBD1, 6 bases. CDR3 length: 13 amino acids. Germline CDR1 and CDR2: MNHNS and SASEGT. The V gene lost 5 bases and the J gene lost 4 bases, with 11 bases spanning the gap.

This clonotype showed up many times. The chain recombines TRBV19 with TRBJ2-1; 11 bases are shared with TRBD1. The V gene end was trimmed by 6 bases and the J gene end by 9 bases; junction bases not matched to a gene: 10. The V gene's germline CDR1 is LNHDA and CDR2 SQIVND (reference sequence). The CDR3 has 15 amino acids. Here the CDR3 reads CASRQRTGGFGEQFF. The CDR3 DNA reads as TGTGCCAGTAGACAGAGGACAGGGGGCTTCGGTGAGCAGTTCTTC.

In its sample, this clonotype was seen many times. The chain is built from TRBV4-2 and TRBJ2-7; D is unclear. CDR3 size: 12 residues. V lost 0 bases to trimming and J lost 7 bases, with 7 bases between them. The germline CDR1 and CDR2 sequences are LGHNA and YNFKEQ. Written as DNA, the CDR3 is TGTGCCAGCAGCCAAGAAGGGCGTGAGCAGTACTTC. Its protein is CASSQEGREQYF.

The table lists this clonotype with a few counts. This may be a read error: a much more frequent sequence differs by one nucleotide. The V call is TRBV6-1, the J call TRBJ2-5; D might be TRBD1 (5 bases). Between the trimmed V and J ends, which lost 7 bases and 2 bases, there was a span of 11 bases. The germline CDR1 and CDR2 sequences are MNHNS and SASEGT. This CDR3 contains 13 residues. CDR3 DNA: TGTGCCAGCAAACAACAGGAACAAGAGACCCAGTACTTC. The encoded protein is CASKQQEQETQYF.

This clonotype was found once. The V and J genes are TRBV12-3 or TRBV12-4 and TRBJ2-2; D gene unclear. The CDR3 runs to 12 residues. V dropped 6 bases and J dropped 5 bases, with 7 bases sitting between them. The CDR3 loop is CASSSRTGELFF. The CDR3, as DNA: TGTGCCAGCAGCTCCCGTACCGGGGAGCTGTTTTTT.

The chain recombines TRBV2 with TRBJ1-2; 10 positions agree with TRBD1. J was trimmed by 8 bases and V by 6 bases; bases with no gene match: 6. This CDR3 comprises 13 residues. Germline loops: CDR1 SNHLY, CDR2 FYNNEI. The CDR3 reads CASSTDRGKGYTF. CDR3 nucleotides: TGTGCCAGCAGCACGGACAGGGGGAAAGGCTACACCTTC.

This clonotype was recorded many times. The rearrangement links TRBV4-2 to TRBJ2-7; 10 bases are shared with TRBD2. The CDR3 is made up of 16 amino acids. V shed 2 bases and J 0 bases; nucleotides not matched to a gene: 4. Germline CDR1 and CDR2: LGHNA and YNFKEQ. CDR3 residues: CASSQPSGSGSYEQYF. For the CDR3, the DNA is TGTGCCAGCAGCCAACCTAGCGGGAGTGGCTCCTACGAGCAGTACTTC.

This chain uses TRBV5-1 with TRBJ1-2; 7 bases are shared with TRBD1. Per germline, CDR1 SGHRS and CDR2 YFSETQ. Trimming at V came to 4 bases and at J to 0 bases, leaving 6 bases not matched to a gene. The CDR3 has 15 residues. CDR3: CASSPGQETNYGYTF. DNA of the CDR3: TGCGCCAGCAGCCCTGGACAGGAGACTAACTATGGCTACACCTTC.

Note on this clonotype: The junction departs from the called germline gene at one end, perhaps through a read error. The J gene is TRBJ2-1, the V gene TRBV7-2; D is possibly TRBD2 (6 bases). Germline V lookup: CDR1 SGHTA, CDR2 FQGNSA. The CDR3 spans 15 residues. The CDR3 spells CASSLEASDHNEKYF. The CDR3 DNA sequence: TGTGCCAGCAGCTTAGAGGCTAGCGATCACAATGAGAAGTACTTC.

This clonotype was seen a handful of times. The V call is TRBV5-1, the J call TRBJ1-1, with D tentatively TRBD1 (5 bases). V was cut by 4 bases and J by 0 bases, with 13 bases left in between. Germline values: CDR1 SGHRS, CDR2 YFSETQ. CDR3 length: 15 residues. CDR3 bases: TGCGCCAGCAGCAACGAACAGGCGATGAACACTGAAGCTTTCTTT. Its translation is CASSNEQAMNTEAFF.

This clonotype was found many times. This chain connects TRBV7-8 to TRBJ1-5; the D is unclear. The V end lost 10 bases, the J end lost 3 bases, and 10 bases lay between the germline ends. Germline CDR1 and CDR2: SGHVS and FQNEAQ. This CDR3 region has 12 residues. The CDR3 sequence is CATRPLNQPQHF. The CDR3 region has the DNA TGTGCCACCCGGCCCCTCAATCAGCCCCAGCATTTT.